This T cell receptor (beta chain) was identified during a study of Graves' ophthalmopathy and Graves' hyperthyroidism. Trimming cost V 4 bases and J 3 bases; bases outside gene matches: 10. This CDR3 comprises 17 residues. This clonotype was detected ten times or more. Scientists amplified the TCR beta CDR3 regions from RNA transcripts. Investigators did first-round RT-PCR with HTBI primers, then second-round multiplex PCR. TCRdb analysed the multiplex PCR reads with MiXCR anew, one entry per CDR3 protein. Of more than 150,000 distinct CDR3 sequences listed, 30% to 45% were seen once; the top ten hold 4.5% to 6%.

The chain carries TRBV12-3 or TRBV12-4 and TRBJ2-5, with 11 bases aligning to TRBD2. Sequencing was performed on peripheral blood. The sequence was collected from a woman aged 35 to 49 with Graves' ophthalmopathy. The CDR3 sequence: CASSSEGTSGGEETQYF. For the CDR3, the DNA is TGTGCCAGCAGTTCGGAGGGGACTAGCGGAGGGGAAGAGACCCAGTACTTC.